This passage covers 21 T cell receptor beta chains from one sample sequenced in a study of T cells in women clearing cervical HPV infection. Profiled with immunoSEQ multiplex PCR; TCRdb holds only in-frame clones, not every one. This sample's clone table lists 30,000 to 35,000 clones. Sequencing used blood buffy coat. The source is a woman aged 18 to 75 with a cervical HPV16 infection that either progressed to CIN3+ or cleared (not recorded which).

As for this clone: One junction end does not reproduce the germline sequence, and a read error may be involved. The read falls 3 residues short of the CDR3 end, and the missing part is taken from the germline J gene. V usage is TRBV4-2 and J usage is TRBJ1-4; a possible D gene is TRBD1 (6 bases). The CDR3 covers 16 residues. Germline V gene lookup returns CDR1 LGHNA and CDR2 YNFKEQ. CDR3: CASSHTAGGGGEKLFF. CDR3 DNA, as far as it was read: TGCGCCAGCAGCCATACGGCGGGGGGCGGCGGAGAAAAA.

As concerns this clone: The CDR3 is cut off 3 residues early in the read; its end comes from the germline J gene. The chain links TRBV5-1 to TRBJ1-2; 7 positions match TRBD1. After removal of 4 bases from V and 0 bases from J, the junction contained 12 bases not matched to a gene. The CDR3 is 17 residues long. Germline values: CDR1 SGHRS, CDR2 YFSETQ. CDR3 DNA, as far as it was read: TGCGCCAGCAGCCCGGGGACAGCCTTGGTAGCTAACTATGGC. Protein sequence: CASSPGTALVANYG. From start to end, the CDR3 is CASSPGTALVANYGYTF.

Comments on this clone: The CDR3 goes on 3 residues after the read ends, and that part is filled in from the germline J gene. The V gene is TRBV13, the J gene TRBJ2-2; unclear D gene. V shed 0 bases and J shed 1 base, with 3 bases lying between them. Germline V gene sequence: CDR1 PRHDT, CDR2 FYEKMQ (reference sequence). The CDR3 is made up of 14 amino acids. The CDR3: CASSLGKNTGELFF. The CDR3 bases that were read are TGTGCCAGCAGCTTAGGCAAGAACACCGGGGAG.

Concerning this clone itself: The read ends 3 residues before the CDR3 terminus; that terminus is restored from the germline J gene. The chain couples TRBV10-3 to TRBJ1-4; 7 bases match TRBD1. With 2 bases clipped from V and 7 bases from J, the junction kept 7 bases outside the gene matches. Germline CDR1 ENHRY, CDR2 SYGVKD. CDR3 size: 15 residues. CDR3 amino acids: CAISEGQASGEKLFF. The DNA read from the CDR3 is TGTGCCATCAGTGAGGGACAGGCATCGGGTGAAAAA.

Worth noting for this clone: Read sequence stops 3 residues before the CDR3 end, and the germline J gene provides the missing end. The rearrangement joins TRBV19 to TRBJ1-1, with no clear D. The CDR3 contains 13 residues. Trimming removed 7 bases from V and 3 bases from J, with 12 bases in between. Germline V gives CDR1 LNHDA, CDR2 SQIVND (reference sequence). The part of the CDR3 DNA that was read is TGTGCCAGTATCCCAGACTCCTACACTGAA. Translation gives CASIPDSYTE. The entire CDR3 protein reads CASIPDSYTEAFF.

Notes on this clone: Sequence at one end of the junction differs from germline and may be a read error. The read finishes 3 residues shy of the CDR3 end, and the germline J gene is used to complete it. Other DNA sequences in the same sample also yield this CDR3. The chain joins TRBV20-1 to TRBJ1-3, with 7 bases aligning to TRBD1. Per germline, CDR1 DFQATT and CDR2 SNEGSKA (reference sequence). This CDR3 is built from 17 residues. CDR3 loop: CSAREDRSLTSGNTIYF. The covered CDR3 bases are TGCAGTGCTAGAGAGGACAGGTCCTTAACCTCTGGAAACACA.

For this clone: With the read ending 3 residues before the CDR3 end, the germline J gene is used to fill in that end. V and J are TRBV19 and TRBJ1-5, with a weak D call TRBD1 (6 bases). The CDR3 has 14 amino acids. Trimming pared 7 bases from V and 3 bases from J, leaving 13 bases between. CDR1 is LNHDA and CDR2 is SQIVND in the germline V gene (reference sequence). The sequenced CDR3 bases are TGTGCCAGTACAGGGGAGGTTCTCAATCAGCCC. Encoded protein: CASTGEVLNQP. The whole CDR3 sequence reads CASTGEVLNQPQHF.

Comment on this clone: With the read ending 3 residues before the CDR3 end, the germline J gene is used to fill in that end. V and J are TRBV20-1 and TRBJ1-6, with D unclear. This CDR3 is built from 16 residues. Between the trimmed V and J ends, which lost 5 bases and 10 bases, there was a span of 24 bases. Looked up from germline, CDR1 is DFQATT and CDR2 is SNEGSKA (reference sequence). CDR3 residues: CSAHTKSGPRDSPLHF. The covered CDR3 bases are TGCAGTGCTCATACCAAATCTGGGCCCCGCGACTCACCC.

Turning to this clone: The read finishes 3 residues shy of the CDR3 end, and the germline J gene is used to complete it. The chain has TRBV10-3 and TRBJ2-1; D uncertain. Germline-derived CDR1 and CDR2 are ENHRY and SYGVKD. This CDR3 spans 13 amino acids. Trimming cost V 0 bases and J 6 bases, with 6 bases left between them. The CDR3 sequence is CAISESPSNEQFF. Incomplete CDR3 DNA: TGTGCCATCAGTGAGTCGCCTAGCAATGAG.

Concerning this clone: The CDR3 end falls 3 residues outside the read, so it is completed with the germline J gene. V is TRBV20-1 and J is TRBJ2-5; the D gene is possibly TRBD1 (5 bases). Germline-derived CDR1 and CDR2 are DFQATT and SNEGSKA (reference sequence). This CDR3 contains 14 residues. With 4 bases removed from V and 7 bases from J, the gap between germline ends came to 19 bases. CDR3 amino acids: CSATVLGLRVTQYF. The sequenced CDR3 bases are TGCAGTGCTACCGTTTTAGGTCTCAGGGTGACC.

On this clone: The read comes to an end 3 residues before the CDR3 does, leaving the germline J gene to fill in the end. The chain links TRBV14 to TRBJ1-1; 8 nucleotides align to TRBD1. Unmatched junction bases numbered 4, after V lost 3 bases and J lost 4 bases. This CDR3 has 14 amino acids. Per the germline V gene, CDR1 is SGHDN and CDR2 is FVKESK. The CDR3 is CASSHQGAGTEAFF. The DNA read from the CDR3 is TGTGCCAGCAGCCATCAGGGGGCAGGCACTGAA.

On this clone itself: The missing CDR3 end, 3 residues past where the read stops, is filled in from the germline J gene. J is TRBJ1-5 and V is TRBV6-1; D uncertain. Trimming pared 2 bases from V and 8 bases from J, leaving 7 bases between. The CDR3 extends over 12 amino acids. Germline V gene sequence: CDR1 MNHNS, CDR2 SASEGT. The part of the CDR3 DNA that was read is TGTGCCAGCAGTGAATTTTCGGAGCCC. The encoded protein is CASSEFSEP. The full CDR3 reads CASSEFSEPQHF.

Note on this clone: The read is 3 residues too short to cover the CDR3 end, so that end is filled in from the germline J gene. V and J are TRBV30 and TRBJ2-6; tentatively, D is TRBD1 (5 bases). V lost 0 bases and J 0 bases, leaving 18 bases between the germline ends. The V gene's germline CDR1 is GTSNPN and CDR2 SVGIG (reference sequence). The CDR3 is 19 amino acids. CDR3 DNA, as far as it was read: TGTGCCTGGAGTGTACAGAGGCCAGGGTTCGACTCTGGGGCCAACGTC. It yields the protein CAWSVQRPGFDSGANV. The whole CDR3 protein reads CAWSVQRPGFDSGANVLTF.

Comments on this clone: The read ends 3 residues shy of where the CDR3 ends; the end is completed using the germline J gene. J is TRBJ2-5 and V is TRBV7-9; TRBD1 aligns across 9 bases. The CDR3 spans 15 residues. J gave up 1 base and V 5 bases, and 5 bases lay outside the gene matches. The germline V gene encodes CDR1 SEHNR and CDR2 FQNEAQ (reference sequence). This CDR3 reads CASSLGQGLQETQYF. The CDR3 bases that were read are TGTGCCAGCAGCCTTGGACAGGGGCTCCAAGAGACC.

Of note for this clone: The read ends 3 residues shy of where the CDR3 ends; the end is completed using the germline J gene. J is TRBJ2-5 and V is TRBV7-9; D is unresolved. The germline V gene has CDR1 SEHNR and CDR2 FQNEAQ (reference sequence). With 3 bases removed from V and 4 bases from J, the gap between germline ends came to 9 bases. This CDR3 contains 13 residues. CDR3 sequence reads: CASSLEIAETQYF. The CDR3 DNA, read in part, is TGTGCCAGCAGCTTGGAAATAGCAGAGACC.

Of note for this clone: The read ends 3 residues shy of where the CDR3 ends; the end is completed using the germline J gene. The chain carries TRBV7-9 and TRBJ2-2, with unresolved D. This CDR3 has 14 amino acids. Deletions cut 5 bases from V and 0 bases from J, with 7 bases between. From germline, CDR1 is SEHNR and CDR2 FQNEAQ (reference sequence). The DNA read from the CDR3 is TGTGCCAGCAGCCTAGAGGCGAACACCGGGGAG. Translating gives CASSLEANTGE. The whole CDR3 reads CASSLEANTGELFF.

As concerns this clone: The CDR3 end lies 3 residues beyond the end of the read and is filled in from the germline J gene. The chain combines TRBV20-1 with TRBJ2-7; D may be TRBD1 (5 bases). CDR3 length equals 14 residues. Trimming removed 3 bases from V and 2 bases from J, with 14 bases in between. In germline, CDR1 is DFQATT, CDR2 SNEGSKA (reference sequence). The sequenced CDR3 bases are TGCAGTGCTAGTCCGGGCAGGGCGCCCTACGAG. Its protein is CSASPGRAPYE. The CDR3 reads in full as CSASPGRAPYEQYF.

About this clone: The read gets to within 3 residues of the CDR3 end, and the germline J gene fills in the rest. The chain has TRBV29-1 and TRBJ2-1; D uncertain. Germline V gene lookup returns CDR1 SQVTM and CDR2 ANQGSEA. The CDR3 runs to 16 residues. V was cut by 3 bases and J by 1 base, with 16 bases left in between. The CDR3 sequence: CSVDSFLRLSYNEQFF. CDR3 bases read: TGCAGCGTTGATAGTTTCCTCAGGCTGTCCTACAATGAG.

Incomplete CDR3 DNA: TGTGCCAGCAGTGACAAGACTAGAACCTACGAG. It is translated as CASSDKTRTYE. The CDR3 reads in full as CASSDKTRTYEQYF. This chain connects TRBV2 to TRBJ2-7, with D possibly being TRBD2 (6 bases). The read ends 3 residues before the CDR3 terminus; that terminus is restored from the germline J gene. V was trimmed by 3 bases and J by 2 bases, leaving 11 bases between them. This CDR3 region has 14 residues. Germline assignment: CDR1 SNHLY and CDR2 FYNNEI.

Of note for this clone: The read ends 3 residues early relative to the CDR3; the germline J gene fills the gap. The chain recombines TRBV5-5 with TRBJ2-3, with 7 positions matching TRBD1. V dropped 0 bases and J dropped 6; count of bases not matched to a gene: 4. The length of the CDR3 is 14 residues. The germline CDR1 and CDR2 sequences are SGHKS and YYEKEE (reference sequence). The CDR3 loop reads CASSLEGAHDTQYF. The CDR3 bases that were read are TGTGCCAGCAGCTTGGAGGGGGCCCACGATACG.

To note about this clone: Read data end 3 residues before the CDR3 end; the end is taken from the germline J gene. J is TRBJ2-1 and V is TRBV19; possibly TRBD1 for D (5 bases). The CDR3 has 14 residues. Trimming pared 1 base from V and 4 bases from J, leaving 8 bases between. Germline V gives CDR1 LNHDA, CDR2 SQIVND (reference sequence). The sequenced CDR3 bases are TGTGCCAGTAGTATAGCGACAGCATACAATGAG. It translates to CASSIATAYNE. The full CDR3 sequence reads CASSIATAYNEQFF.